Shown below are 21 T cell receptor beta chains from a single sample sequenced in a study of blood T cell repertoires in COVID-19. The repertoire was sequenced with immunoSEQ multiplex PCR; TCRdb's copy has only in-frame clones and lacks some. Of under 150,000 clones in the sample, roughly 80% were seen once. The sequenced sample consisted of PBMCs or T cells enriched from blood (not recorded which). Every receptor here comes from a young man who had recovered from COVID-19.

The chain uses TRBV5-4 and TRBJ1-2; a weak D match, TRBD1 (6 bases). The CDR3 spans 15 residues. Germline values: CDR1 SGHNT, CDR2 YYREEE (reference sequence). V lost 1 base and J 0 bases, leaving 10 bases between the germline ends. CDR3 region: CASSLTTGPNYGYTF. The CDR3 DNA follows: TGTGCCAGCAGCTTGACAACAGGGCCTAACTATGGCTACACCTTC.

This clone occurred a few times. The V gene is TRBV7-9, the J gene TRBJ1-6; D remains ambiguous. Trimming took off 1 base at V and 3 bases at J, with 10 bases between the two ends. Germline V gene data show CDR1 as SEHNR and CDR2 as FQNEAQ (reference sequence). This CDR3 is 16 amino acids long. This chain's CDR3 is CASSLGGNGYNSPLHF. The CDR3 DNA is TGTGCCAGCAGCTTAGGCGGAAATGGCTATAATTCACCCCTCCACTTT.

This clone was counted a single time. V is TRBV6-6 and J is TRBJ1-1; D perhaps matches TRBD1 (6 bases). CDR1 is MNHNY and CDR2 is SVGAGI in the germline V gene (reference sequence). The germline V and J ends were trimmed by 5 bases and 11 bases, with 12 bases remaining between them. The CDR3 totals 11 residues. CDR3 nucleotide sequence: TGTGCCAGCAGTAACCGGGGGGCGGCTTTCTTT. As protein: CASSNRGAAFF.

The gene calls are TRBV9 and TRBJ1-3; D may be TRBD1 (5 bases). V lost 0 bases, J lost 0 bases, and 10 bases lay in between. The CDR3 is made up of 16 amino acids. From germline, CDR1 is SGDLS and CDR2 YYNGEE. The CDR3 protein is CASSVDSTGSGNTIYF. CDR3 DNA sequence: TGTGCCAGCAGCGTAGATTCAACAGGCTCTGGAAACACCATATATTTT. Variable domain in full (rest from reference TRBV9 and TRBJ1-3): DSGVTQTPKHLITATGQRVTLRCSPRSGDLSVYWYQQSLDQGLQFLIQYYNGEERAKGNILERFSAQQFPDLHSELNLSSLELGDSALYFCASSVDSTGSGNTIYFGEGSWLTVV.

CDR3 sequence (DNA): TGTGCCAGCAGCTTATACAGCCTCCCGAACACCGGGGAGCTGTTTTTT. Translated: CASSLYSLPNTGELFF. The chain has TRBV7-6 and TRBJ2-2; D ambiguous. Looked up from germline, CDR1 is SGHVS and CDR2 is FNYEAQ. V dropped 2 bases and J dropped 0 bases, with 10 bases sitting between them. The CDR3 runs 16 residues.

The chain links TRBV19 to TRBJ1-1; D is uncertain. The V gene's germline CDR1 is LNHDA and CDR2 SQIVND (reference sequence). The CDR3 has 11 amino acids. V was trimmed by 3 bases and J by 8 bases, leaving 7 bases between them. The CDR3 DNA is TGTGCCAGTAGTATTGCAGGAGAAGCTTTCTTT. Translated: CASSIAGEAFF.

V usage is TRBV5-4 and J usage is TRBJ2-2; 10 nucleotides align to TRBD2. Trimming took 0 bases from V and 0 from J; bases not matched to a gene: 5. This CDR3 is built from 18 residues. Per germline, CDR1 SGHNT and CDR2 YYREEE (reference sequence). In DNA, the CDR3 is TGTGCCAGCAGCTTGGGTGCTAGCGGGGGTTCGAACACCGGGGAGCTGTTTTTT. Amino acids: CASSLGASGGSNTGELFF.

This clone has more than one count but fewer than ten. The gene calls are TRBV7-9 and TRBJ2-5, with 10 bases that match TRBD2. The length of the CDR3 is 17 residues. Germline V gene lookup returns CDR1 SEHNR and CDR2 FQNEAQ (reference sequence). V lost 1 base, J lost 3 bases, and 8 bases stayed unmatched. CDR3 sequence: CASSLGASGGAEETQYF. In DNA form, the CDR3 reads TGTGCCAGCAGCTTAGGAGCGAGCGGGGGGGCTGAAGAGACCCAGTACTTC.

V usage is TRBV7-7 and J usage is TRBJ2-7, with D perhaps TRBD1 (6 bases). V was trimmed by 3 bases and J by 9 bases, leaving 15 bases between them. The CDR3 is made up of 13 amino acids. Germline V gene data show CDR1 as SSHAT and CDR2 as FNYEAQ (reference sequence). The CDR3 DNA sequence: TGTGCCAGCAGCTTGGACCTCCGGGACATGCAGTACTTC. It is translated as CASSLDLRDMQYF.

CDR3 coding DNA: TGTGCCATCACGCCGGGACTAGCGTCTAGCACAGATACGCAGTATTTT. This sequence encodes CAITPGLASSTDTQYF. This chain connects TRBV10-3 to TRBJ2-3; 10 bases align to TRBD2. Germline CDR1 and CDR2: ENHRY and SYGVKD. The junction had 7 bases not matched to a gene; V was cut back by 7 bases and J by 0 bases. There are 16 residues in the CDR3.

By frequency in the sample, this clone is medium-sized. The chain carries TRBV19 and TRBJ2-3, with TRBD1 matching 7 bases. This CDR3 comprises 12 residues. Per germline, CDR1 LNHDA and CDR2 SQIVND (reference sequence). Trimming at V came to 10 bases and at J to 6 bases, leaving 7 bases not matched to a gene. The CDR3 loop is CAIGDSSDTQYF. Here the CDR3 DNA reads TGTGCCATAGGGGACAGTAGTGATACGCAGTATTTT.

The CDR3 protein is CASSLTSGTYNEQFF. CDR3 coding DNA: TGCGCCAGCAGCTTAACTAGCGGTACCTACAATGAGCAGTTCTTC. The chain employs TRBV5-1 and TRBJ2-1, with TRBD2 identical over 8 bases. CDR1 and CDR2 from the germline V gene are SGHRS and YFSETQ. J lost 2 bases, V lost 2 bases, and 3 bases had no gene match. The CDR3 is 15 amino acids.

This chain uses TRBV9 with TRBJ2-3; 11 nucleotides align to TRBD2. This CDR3 is 17 amino acids long. The germline V gene has CDR1 SGDLS and CDR2 YYNGEE. Germline trimming cut 3 bases from V and 2 bases from J; bases unmatched to any gene: 8. The CDR3 sequence: CASSAFLGLAATDTQYF. CDR3 coding DNA: TGTGCCAGCAGCGCCTTCTTGGGACTAGCGGCCACAGATACGCAGTATTTT.

V is TRBV15 and J is TRBJ2-1; TRBD2 matches 9 bases. V shed 5 bases, J shed 8 bases, and the junction held 10 bases outside the gene matches. Germline V CDR1 and CDR2: LNHNV, YYDKDF (reference sequence). This CDR3 contains 15 residues. CDR3 nucleotide sequence: TGTGCCACCAGCTCCCGGAGTAGCGGGGGCGATGAGCAGTTCTTC. Translation gives CATSSRSSGGDEQFF.

The genes are TRBV9 and TRBJ1-4; 8 nucleotides line up with TRBD1. The CDR3 runs 15 residues. The germline CDR1 and CDR2 sequences are SGDLS and YYNGEE. Trimming at V came to 4 bases and at J to 3 bases, leaving 5 bases not matched to a gene. CDR3 amino acids: CASSQDRDPNEKLFF. The CDR3 nucleotides read TGTGCCAGCAGCCAGGACAGGGACCCTAATGAAAAACTGTTTTTT.

The gene calls are TRBV18 and TRBJ2-2; a weak D match, TRBD1 (6 bases). Deletions cut 8 bases from V and 4 bases from J, with 8 bases between. The germline gives CDR1 KGHSH, CDR2 LQKENI. CDR3 length: 12 residues. The CDR3 sequence is CASTGSTGELFF. The CDR3 DNA is TGTGCCAGCACAGGGAGCACCGGGGAGCTGTTTTTT.

V usage is TRBV7-9 and J usage is TRBJ1-1; no definite D call. V was trimmed by 8 bases and J by 1 base, leaving 17 bases between them. CDR3 size: 15 residues. The germline gives CDR1 SEHNR, CDR2 FQNEAQ (reference sequence). CDR3 in DNA: TGTGCCAGCTCCCTCGCGGCAGGAGGGAACACTGAAGCTTTCTTT. This gives the protein CASSLAAGGNTEAFF. Full variable domain (rest looked up from reference TRBV7-9 and TRBJ1-1): DTGVSQNPRHKITKRGQNVTFRCDPISEHNRLYWYRQTLGQGPEFLTYFQNEAQLEKSRLLSDRFSAERPKGSFSTLEIQRTEQGDSAMYLCASSLAAGGNTEAFFGQGTRLTVV.

V is TRBV11-2 and J is TRBJ1-1; maybe TRBD1 (5 bases). V shed 5 bases and J shed 5 bases, with 12 bases lying between them. There are 13 residues in the CDR3. Germline lookup yields CDR1 SGHAT and CDR2 FQNNGV. Here the CDR3 reads CASSQQVITEAFF. The CDR3 region has the DNA TGTGCCAGCAGCCAACAGGTTATTACTGAAGCTTTCTTT.

The chain is built from TRBV7-2 and TRBJ1-5, with 7 bases aligning to TRBD1. Germline V lookup: CDR1 SGHTA, CDR2 FQGNSA. This CDR3 has 15 residues. Trimming removed 4 bases from V and 8 bases from J; junction bases left unmatched: 11. The CDR3 here is CASSSRQGTMEPQHF. CDR3 nucleotides: TGTGCCAGCAGCTCGCGACAGGGCACTATGGAGCCCCAGCATTTT.

The V gene is TRBV6-5, the J gene TRBJ1-5, with a weak D call TRBD1 (6 bases). CDR3 size: 13 residues. Deletions cut 6 bases from V and 9 bases from J, with 15 bases between. Per the germline V gene, CDR1 is MNHEY and CDR2 is SVGAGI. The CDR3 region is CASRAQGSGPQHF. The CDR3 bases are TGTGCCAGCAGGGCACAGGGCTCCGGGCCCCAGCATTTT.

V and J are TRBV7-8 and TRBJ2-1; tentatively, D is TRBD2 (5 bases). With 3 bases removed from V and 0 bases from J, the gap between germline ends came to 12 bases. In germline, CDR1 is SGHVS, CDR2 FQNEAQ. CDR3 length: 16 amino acids. The CDR3 spells CASSFRVGSSYNEQFF. CDR3 DNA sequence: TGTGCCAGCAGCTTCCGAGTGGGGAGCTCCTACAATGAGCAGTTCTTC.